This T cell receptor (beta chain) was identified in a study of T cells in localized non-small cell lung cancer. Study-wide findings and caveats: Exceeding tumor, uninvolved adjacent lung had the highest T cell clonality. Tumor samples were not multi-region, leaving intratumor heterogeneity unexcluded. Appearance in adjacent lung was seen for a median 57 of the top 100 tumor clones.

On this clone: The antigen is undetermined.

This table comes from immunoSEQ multiplex PCR, and its TCRdb copy is limited to in-frame clones, with some not included. The sample consists of about 72,000 clones, approximately 84% of them appearing once. V was cut by 2 bases and J by 10 bases, with 10 bases left in between. Germline-derived CDR1 and CDR2 are SGHRS and YFSETQ. This CDR3 comprises 13 residues. Here the sequenced sample was peripheral blood, taken before any cancer treatment. The sequence was collected from a female donor of 60 years or more with stage I lung adenocarcinoma. The gene calls are TRBV5-1 and TRBJ1-6, with D tentatively TRBD1 (5 bases). The CDR3, as DNA: TGCGCCAGCAGCTTACCGGGGGGGTCACCCCTCCACTTT. The encoded protein is CASSLPGGSPLHF.